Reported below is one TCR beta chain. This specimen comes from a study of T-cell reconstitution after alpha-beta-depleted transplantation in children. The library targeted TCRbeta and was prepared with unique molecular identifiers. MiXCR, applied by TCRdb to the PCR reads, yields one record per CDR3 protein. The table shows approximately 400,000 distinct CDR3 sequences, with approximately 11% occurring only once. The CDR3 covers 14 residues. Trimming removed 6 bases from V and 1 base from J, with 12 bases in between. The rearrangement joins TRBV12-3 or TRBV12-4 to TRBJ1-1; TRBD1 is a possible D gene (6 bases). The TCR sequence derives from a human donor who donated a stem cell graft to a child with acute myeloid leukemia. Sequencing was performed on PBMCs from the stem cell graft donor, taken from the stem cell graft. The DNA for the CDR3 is TGTGCCAGCAGGTCAACAGGGAAGAACACTGAAGCTTTCTTT. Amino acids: CASRSTGKNTEAFF.